The sequence of this T cell receptor beta chain was determined in a study of blood T cell repertoires in COVID-19. Assay: immunoSEQ multiplex PCR; the TCRdb copy retains only in-frame clones and omits some. The profile shows some 200,000 clones, around four fifths of them singletons. Germline CDR1 is SGHRS and CDR2 is YFSETQ. The CDR3 totals 14 residues. The J segment lost 6 bases and the V segment lost 3 bases, leaving 8 bases of the junction unmatched. The specimen was peripheral blood. This clonotype originated in a man aged 55 to 70 with COVID-19, enrolled during active disease. The chain couples TRBV5-1 to TRBJ2-7; 8 bases fit TRBD2. The CDR3 region is CASSSPGGASEQYF. The CDR3 nucleotides are TGCGCCAGCAGCTCCCCCGGGGGGGCTTCCGAGCAGTACTTC.